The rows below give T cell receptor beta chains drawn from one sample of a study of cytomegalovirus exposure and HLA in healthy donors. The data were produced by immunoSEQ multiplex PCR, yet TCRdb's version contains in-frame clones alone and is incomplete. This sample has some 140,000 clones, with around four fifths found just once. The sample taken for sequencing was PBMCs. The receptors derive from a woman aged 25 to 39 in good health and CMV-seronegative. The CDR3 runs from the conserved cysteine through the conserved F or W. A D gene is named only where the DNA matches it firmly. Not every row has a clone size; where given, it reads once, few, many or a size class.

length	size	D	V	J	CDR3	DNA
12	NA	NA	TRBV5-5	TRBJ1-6	CASSRPNSPLHF	TGTGCCAGCAGCCGTCCCAATTCACCCCTCCACTTT
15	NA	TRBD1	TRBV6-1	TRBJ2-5	CASTSSQGTVETQYF	TGTGCCAGCACGAGTTCACAGGGGACCGTTGAGACCCAGTACTTC
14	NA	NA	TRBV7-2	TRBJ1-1	CASSARQKNTEAFF	TGTGCCAGCAGCGCCCGACAGAAAAACACTGAAGCTTTCTTT
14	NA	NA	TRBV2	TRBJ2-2	CASRTQGITGELFF	TGTGCCAGCAGGACCCAGGGGATCACCGGGGAGCTGTTTTTT
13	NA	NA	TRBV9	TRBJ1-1	CASSQGRVTEAFF	TGTGCCAGCAGCCAGGGCAGGGTCACTGAAGCTTTCTTT
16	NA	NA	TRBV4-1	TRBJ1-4	CASSPREVLANEKLFF	TGCGCCAGCAGTCCCAGAGAGGTTCTTGCTAATGAAAAACTGTTTTTT
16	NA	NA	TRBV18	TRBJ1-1	CASSPWKAGSNTEAFF	TGTGCCAGCTCACCATGGAAAGCAGGTTCGAACACTGAAGCTTTCTTT
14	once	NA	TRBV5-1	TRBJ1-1	CASSSAGENTEAFF	TGCGCCAGCAGCTCAGCCGGGGAGAACACTGAAGCTTTCTTT
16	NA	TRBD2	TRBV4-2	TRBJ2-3	CASSQLSGGGTDTQYF	TGTGCCAGCAGCCAACTAAGCGGGGGGGGCACAGATACGCAGTATTTT
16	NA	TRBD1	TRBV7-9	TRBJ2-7	CASSPWTGAVSYEQYF	TGTGCCAGCAGCCCTTGGACAGGGGCCGTCTCCTACGAGCAGTACTTC
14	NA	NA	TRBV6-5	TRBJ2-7	CASTRDTDSYEQYF	TGTGCCAGCACCCGGGACACGGACTCCTACGAGCAGTACTTC
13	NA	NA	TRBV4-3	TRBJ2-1	CASSQDYYNEQFF	TGCGCCAGCAGCCAAGATTACTACAATGAGCAGTTCTTC
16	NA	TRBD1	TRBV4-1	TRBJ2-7	CASSSRPGGNIDEQYF	TGCGCCAGCAGCTCCCGACCAGGGGGAAATATCGACGAGCAGTACTTC
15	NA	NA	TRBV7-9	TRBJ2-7	CASSLASGPSYEQYF	TGTGCCAGCAGCTTAGCCAGCGGGCCCTCCTACGAGCAGTACTTC
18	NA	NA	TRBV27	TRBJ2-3	CASSLVGKAASRTDTQYF	TGTGCCAGCAGCCTGGTGGGTAAGGCGGCATCCCGAACAGATACGCAGTATTTT
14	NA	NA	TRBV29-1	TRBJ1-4	CSVTQAGLNEKLFF	TGCAGCGTAACTCAAGCGGGTCTTAATGAAAAACTGTTTTTT
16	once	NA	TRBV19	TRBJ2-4	CASSIDSDLAKNIQYF	TGTGCCAGTAGTATAGACAGCGACCTAGCCAAAAACATTCAGTACTTC
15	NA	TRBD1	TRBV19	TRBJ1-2	CASTPRTGPSYGYTF	TGTGCCAGTACCCCCAGGACAGGGCCATCCTATGGCTACACCTTC
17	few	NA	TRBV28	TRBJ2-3	CASSFPVVPGSTDTQYF	TGTGCCAGCAGTTTTCCCGTCGTCCCCGGGAGCACAGATACGCAGTATTTT
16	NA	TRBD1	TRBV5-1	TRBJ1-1	CASSFRTGVVVTEAFF	TGCGCCAGCAGCTTTCGGACAGGGGTGGTCGTCACTGAAGCTTTCTTT
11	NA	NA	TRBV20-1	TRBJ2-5	CSARNGETQYF	TGCAGTGCTAGAAACGGAGAGACCCAGTACTTC
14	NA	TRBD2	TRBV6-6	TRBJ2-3	CASSPAGVVDTQYF	TGTGCCAGCAGCCCAGCGGGGGTAGTAGATACGCAGTATTTT
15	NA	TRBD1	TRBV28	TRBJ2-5	CASSLPGQLQETQYF	TGTGCCAGCAGTTTACCGGGACAGCTACAAGAGACCCAGTACTTC
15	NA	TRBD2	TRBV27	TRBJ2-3	CASSRAGRGTDTQYF	TGTGCCAGCAGTAGAGCGGGGCGCGGTACAGATACGCAGTATTTT
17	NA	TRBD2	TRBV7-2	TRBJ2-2	CASSRPAGGTNTGELFF	TGTGCCAGCAGTCGACCAGCGGGGGGGACGAACACCGGGGAGCTGTTTTTT
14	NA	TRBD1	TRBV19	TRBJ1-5	CASRIQGDGQPQHF	TGTGCCAGTAGGATACAGGGGGATGGTCAGCCCCAGCATTTT
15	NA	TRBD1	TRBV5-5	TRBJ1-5	CASSLVQGAHQPQHF	TGTGCCAGCAGCTTGGTACAGGGGGCTCATCAGCCCCAGCATTTT
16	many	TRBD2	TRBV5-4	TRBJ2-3	CASSTGLAGGTDTQYF	TGTGCCAGCAGCACCGGACTAGCGGGGGGGACAGATACGCAGTATTTT
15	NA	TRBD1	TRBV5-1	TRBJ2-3	CASSSKGTVTDTQYF	TGCGCCAGCAGCTCGAAAGGGACAGTCACAGATACGCAGTATTTT
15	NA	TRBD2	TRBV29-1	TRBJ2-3	CSTTLLAGQTDTQYF	TGCAGCACCACACTACTAGCGGGGCAAACAGATACGCAGTATTTT
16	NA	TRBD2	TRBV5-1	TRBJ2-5	CASSLAPRGARETQYF	TGCGCCAGCAGCTTGGCCCCGCGGGGGGCCAGGGAGACCCAGTACTTC
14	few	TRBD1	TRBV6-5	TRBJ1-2	CASSYPGGRYGYTF	TGTGCCAGCAGTTACCCAGGGGGCCGGTATGGCTACACCTTC
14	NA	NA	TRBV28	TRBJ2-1	CAGSPGGGYNEQFF	TGTGCCGGATCGCCCGGTGGCGGTTACAATGAGCAGTTCTTC
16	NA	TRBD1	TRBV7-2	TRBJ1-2	CASIPPGTGSLYGYTF	TGTGCCAGCATCCCTCCGGGGACAGGCAGCCTCTATGGCTACACCTTC
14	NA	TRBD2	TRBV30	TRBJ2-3	CAWSGTSLSGTQYF	TGTGCCTGGAGTGGGACTAGTCTTTCGGGTACGCAGTATTTT
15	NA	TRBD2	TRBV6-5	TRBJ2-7	CASSFQAGGRYEQYF	TGTGCCAGCAGTTTCCAAGCGGGGGGGAGGTACGAGCAGTACTTC
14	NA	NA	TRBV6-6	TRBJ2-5	CASSYSIRGETQYF	TGTGCCAGCAGTTACTCAATCCGGGGAGAGACCCAGTACTTC
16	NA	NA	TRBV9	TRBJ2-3	CASSVGRGSRTDTQYF	TGTGCCAGCAGCGTAGGCCGGGGGTCACGCACAGATACGCAGTATTTT
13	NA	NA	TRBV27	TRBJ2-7	CASSLYGGNEQYF	TGTGCCAGCAGTTTATATGGGGGGAACGAGCAGTACTTC
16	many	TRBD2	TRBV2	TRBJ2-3	CASRKQLAVITDTQYF	TGTGCCAGCAGGAAACAACTAGCGGTGATAACAGATACGCAGTATTTT
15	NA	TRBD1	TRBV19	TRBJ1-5	CASSMAAGGLQPQHF	TGTGCCAGTAGTATGGCGGCAGGGGGCCTTCAGCCCCAGCATTTT
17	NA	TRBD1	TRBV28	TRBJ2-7	CASSLTGLGVQGYEQYF	TGTGCCAGCAGTTTGACAGGGTTAGGGGTTCAGGGCTACGAGCAGTACTTC
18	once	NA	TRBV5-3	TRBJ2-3	CARRGGVSIAGATDTQYF	TGTGCCAGAAGGGGAGGTGTATCCATCGCGGGGGCGACAGATACGCAGTATTTT
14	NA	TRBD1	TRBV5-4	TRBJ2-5	CASSRRDSQETQYF	TGTGCCAGCAGCCGCCGGGACAGCCAAGAGACCCAGTACTTC
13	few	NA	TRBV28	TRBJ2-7	CASISWFGNEQYF	TGTGCCAGCATCTCCTGGTTCGGGAACGAGCAGTACTTC
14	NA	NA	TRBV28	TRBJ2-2	CASRPQRDTGELFF	TGTGCCAGCCGCCCACAGAGGGACACCGGGGAGCTGTTTTTT
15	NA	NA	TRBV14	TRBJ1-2	CASSQYQQGPYGYTF	TGTGCCAGCAGCCAATACCAACAGGGCCCCTATGGCTACACCTTC
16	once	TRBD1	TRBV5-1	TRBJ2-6	CASSIQGISGANVLTF	TGCGCCAGCAGCATACAGGGGATCTCTGGGGCCAACGTCCTGACTTTC
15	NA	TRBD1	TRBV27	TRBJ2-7	CASSPRDRGSYEQYF	TGTGCCAGCAGTCCACGGGACAGGGGATCCTACGAGCAGTACTTC
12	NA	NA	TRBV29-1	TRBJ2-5	CSVATPGETQYF	TGCAGCGTTGCAACACCGGGAGAGACCCAGTACTTC